The source of this T cell receptor (beta chain) is a study of cytomegalovirus exposure and HLA in healthy donors. Use of 60 Vbeta and 13 Jbeta primers characterized the PCR. Profiled with immunoSEQ multiplex PCR; TCRdb holds only in-frame clones, not every one. The sample records 200,000 to 250,000 clones, just over 75% being singletons. The CDR3 loop spans 16 amino acids. CDR1 and CDR2 (germline): KGHSH, LQKENI. With 3 bases clipped from V and 1 base from J, the junction kept 4 bases outside the gene matches. This chain links TRBV18 with TRBJ2-5; 11 bases are shared with TRBD1. Sequencing was performed on PBMCs. This clonotype was obtained from a woman aged 60-75 years in good health and CMV-seropositive. The CDR3 loop is CASSPPGTGGQETQYF. CDR3 DNA: TGTGCCAGCTCACCTCCCGGGACAGGGGGCCAAGAGACCCAGTACTTC.